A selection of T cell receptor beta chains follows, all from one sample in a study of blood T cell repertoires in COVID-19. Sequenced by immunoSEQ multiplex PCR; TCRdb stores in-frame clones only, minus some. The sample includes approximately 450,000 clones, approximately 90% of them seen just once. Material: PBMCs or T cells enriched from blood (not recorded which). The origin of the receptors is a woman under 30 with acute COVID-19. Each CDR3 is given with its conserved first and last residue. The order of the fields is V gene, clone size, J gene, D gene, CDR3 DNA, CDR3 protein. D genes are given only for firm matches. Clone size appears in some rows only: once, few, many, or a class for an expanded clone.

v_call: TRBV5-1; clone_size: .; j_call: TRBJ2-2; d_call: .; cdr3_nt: TGCGCCAGCAGCTTGGGGGGCGCCGGGGAGCTGTTTTTT; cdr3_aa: CASSLGGAGELFF
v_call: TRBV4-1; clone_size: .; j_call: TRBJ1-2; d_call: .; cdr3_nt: TGCGCCAGCAGCCAAGCGTCGGGGTATGGCTACACCTTC; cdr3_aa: CASSQASGYGYTF
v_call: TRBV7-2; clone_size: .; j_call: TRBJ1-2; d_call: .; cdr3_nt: TGTGCCAGCAGCTTAGAATCCAGGCCCAACTATGGCTACACCTTC; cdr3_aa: CASSLESRPNYGYTF
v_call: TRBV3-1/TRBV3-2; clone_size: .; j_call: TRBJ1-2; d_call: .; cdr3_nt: TGTGCCAGCAGAAGGACAGAGGGTTTCTACACCTTC; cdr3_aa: CASRRTEGFYTF
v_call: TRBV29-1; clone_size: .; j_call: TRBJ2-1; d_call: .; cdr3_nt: TGCAGCGTTGCCTCGAGCTCCTACAATGAGCAGTTCTTC; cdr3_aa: CSVASSSYNEQFF
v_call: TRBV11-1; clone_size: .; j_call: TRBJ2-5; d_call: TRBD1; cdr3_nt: TGTGCCAGCAGCCGCAATACAGGGGTAGTAGAGACCCAGTACTTC; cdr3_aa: CASSRNTGVVETQYF
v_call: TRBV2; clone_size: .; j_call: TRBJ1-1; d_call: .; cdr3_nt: TGTGCCAGCCTCGGGAACACTGAAGCTTTCTTT; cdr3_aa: CASLGNTEAFF
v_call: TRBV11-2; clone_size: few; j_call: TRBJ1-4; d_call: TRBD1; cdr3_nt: TGTGCCAGCAGCTTGGGACAGGTTACGGGTGAAAAACTGTTTTTT; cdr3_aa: CASSLGQVTGEKLFF
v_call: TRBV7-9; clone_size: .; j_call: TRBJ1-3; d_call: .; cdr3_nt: TGTGCCAGCAGCTTACAGGGACTGCGGGTGGTCTCCGGAAACACCATATATTTT; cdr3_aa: CASSLQGLRVVSGNTIYF
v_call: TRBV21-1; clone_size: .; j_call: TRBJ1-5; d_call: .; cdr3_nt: TGTGCCAGCAGCACAAACAGGGAAACCAGTCAGCCCCAGCATTTT; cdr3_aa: CASSTNRETSQPQHF